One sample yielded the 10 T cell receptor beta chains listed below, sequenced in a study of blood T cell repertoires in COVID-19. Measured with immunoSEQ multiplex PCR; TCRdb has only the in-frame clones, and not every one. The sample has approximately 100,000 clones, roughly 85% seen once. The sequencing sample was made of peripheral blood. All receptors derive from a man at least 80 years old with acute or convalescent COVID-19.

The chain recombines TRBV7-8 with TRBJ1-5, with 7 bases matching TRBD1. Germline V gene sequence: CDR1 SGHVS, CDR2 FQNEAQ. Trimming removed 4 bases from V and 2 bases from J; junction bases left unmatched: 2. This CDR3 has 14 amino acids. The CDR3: CASSYDRGNQPQHF. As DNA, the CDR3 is TGTGCCAGCAGCTACGACAGGGGCAATCAGCCCCAGCATTTT.

CDR3 sequence (DNA): TGTGCCAGCAGCCTACAGGGGTCCGCCGAGCAGTACTTC. Protein sequence: CASSLQGSAEQYF. The V gene is TRBV3-1 (or the pseudogene TRBV3-2), the J gene TRBJ2-7, with 7 bases lining up with TRBD1. CDR3 length equals 13 residues. Unmatched junction bases numbered 6, after V lost 4 bases and J lost 6 bases. Germline V gene sequence: CDR1 LGHDT, CDR2 YNNKEL (reference sequence).

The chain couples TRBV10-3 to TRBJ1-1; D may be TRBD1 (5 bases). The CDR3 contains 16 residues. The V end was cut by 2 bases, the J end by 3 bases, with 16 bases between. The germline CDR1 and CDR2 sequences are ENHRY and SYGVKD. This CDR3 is CAISERSIAGDTEAFF. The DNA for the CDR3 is TGTGCCATCAGTGAGAGGTCAATAGCGGGGGACACTGAAGCTTTCTTT.

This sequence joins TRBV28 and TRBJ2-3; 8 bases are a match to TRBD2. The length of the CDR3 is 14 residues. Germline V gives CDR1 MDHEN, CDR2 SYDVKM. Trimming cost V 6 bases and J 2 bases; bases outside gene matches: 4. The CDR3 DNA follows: TGTGCCAGCAGCTTAGCGGGACCCACAGATACGCAGTATTTT. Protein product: CASSLAGPTDTQYF. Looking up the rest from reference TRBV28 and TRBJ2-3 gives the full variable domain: DVKVTQSSRYLVKRTGEKVFLECVQDMDHENMFWYRQDPGLGLRLIYFSYDVKMKEKGDIPEGYSVSREKKERFSLILESASTNQTSMYLCASSLAGPTDTQYFGPGTRLTVL.

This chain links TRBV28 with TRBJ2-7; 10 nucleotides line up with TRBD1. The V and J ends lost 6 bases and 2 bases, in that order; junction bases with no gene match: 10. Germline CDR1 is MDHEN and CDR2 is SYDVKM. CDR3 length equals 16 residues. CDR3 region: CASRSPGTGDPYEQYF. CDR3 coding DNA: TGTGCCAGCAGGTCCCCCGGGACAGGGGACCCCTACGAGCAGTACTTC. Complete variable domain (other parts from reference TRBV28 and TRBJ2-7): DVKVTQSSRYLVKRTGEKVFLECVQDMDHENMFWYRQDPGLGLRLIYFSYDVKMKEKGDIPEGYSVSREKKERFSLILESASTNQTSMYLCASRSPGTGDPYEQYFGPGTRLTVT.

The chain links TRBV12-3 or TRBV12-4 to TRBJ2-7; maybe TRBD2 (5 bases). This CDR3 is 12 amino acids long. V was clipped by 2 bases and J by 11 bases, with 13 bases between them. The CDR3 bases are TGTGCCAGCAGTTTACAGGAGGCCAGAGAGTACTTC. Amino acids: CASSLQEAREYF.

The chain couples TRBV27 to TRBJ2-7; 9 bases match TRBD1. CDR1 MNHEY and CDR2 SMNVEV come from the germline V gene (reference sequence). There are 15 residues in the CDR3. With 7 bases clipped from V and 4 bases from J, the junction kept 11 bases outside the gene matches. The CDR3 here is CASTRRRQGGYEQYF. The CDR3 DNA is TGTGCCAGCACCCGAAGGCGACAGGGGGGATACGAGCAGTACTTC.

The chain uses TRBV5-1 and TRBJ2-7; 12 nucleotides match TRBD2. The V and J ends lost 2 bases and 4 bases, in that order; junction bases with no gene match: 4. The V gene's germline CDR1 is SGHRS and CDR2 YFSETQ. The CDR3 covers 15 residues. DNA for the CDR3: TGCGCCAGCAGCTTTACCGGGACTAGCGGGTACGAGCAGTACTTC. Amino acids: CASSFTGTSGYEQYF.

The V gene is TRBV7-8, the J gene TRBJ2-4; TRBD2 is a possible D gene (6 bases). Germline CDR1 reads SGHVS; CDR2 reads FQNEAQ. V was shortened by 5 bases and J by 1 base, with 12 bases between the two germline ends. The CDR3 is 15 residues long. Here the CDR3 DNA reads TGTGCCAGCAGCGCGGGGTCGAGGGCCAAAAACATTCAGTACTTC. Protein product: CASSAGSRAKNIQYF.

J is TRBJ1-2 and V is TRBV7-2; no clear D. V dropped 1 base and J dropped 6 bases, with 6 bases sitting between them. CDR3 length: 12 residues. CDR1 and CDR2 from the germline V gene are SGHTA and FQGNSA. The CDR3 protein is CASSLVSHGYTF. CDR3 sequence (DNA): TGTGCCAGCAGCTTAGTATCCCATGGCTACACCTTC.